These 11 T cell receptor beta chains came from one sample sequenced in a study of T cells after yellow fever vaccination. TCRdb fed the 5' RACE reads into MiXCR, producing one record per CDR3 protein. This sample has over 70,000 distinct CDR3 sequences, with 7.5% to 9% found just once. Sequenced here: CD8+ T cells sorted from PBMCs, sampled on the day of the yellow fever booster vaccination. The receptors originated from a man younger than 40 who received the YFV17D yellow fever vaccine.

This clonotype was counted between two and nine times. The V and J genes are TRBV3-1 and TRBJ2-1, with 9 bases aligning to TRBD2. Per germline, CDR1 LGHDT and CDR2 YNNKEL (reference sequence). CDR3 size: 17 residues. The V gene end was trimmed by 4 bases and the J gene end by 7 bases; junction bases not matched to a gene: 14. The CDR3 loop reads CASSRWTLAGVRNEQFF. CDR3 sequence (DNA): TGTGCCAGCAGCCGTTGGACTTTAGCGGGAGTGAGAAATGAGCAGTTCTTC.

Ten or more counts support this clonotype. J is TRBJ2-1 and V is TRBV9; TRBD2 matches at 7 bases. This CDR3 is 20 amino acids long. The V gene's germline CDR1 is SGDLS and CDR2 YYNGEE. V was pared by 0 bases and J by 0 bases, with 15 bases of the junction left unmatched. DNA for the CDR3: TGTGCCAGCAGCGTAGATCCCACCCGACTAGCTCCGAGCTCCTACAATGAGCAGTTCTTC. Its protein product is CASSVDPTRLAPSSYNEQFF.

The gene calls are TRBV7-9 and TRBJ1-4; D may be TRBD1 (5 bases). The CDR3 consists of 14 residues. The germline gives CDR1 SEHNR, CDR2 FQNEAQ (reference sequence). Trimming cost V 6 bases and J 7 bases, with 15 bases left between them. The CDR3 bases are TGTGCCAGCAGGGACAACCCTAGAGGTGAAAAACTGTTTTTT. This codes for CASRDNPRGEKLFF.

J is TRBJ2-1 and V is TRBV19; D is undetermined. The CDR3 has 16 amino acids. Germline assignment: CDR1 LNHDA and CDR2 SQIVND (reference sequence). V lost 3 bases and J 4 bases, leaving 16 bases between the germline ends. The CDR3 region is CASSILGTQDYNEQFF. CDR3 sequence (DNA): TGTGCCAGTAGTATTTTGGGCACACAAGATTACAATGAGCAGTTCTTC. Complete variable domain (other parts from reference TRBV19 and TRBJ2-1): DGGITQSPKYLFRKEGQNVTLSCEQNLNHDAMYWYRQDPGQGLRLIYYSQIVNDFQKGDIAEGYSVSREKKESFPLTVTSAQKNPTAFYLCASSILGTQDYNEQFFGPGTRLTVL.

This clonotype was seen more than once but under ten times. In DNA, the CDR3 is TGCGCCAGCAGCCAAGGCCTCCGAGATACGCAGTATTTT. Amino acids: CASSQGLRDTQYF. This sequence joins TRBV4-1 and TRBJ2-3, with D hard to call. Trimming pared 1 base from V and 5 bases from J, leaving 7 bases between. Germline V gives CDR1 MGHRA, CDR2 YSYEKL. The CDR3 covers 13 residues.

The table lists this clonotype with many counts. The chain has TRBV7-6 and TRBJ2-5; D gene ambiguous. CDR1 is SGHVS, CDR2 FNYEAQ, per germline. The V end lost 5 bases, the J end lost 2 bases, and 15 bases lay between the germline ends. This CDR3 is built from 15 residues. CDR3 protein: CASSLLTIKQETQYF. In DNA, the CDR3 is TGTGCCAGCAGCCTTCTGACGATAAAACAAGAGACCCAGTACTTC.

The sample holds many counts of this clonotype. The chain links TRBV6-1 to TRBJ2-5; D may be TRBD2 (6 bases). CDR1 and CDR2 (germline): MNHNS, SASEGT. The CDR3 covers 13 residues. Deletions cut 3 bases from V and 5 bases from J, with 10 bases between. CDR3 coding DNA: TGTGCCAGCAGTGATACCGCGGGGGAGACCCAGTACTTC. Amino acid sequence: CASSDTAGETQYF.

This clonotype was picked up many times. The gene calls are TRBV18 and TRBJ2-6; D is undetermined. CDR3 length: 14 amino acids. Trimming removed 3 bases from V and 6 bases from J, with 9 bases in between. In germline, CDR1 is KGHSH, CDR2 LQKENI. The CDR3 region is CASSPPSEANVLTF. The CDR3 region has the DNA TGTGCCAGCTCACCCCCATCGGAGGCCAACGTCCTGACTTTC.

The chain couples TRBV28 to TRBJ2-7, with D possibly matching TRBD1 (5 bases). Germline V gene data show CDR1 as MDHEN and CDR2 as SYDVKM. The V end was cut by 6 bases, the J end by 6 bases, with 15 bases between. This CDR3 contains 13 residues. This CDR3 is CASRPDDSFEQYF. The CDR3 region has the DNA TGTGCCAGCAGACCCGATGACAGTTTCGAGCAGTACTTC.

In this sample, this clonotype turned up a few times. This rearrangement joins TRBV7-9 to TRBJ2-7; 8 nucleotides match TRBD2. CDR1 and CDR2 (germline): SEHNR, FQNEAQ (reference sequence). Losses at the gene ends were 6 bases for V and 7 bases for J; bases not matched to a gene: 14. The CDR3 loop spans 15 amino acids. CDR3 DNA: TGTGCCAGCAGACAATCGGACAGCGGGAGCGTAGAGCAGTACTTC. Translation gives CASRQSDSGSVEQYF.

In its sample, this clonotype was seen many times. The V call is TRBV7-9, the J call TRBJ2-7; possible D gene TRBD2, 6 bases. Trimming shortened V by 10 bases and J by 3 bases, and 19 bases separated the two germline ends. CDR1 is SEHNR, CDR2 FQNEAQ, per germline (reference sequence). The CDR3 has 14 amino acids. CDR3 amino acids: CAIRSSRDLYEQYF. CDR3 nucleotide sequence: TGTGCCATACGGTCCTCGCGGGATCTCTACGAGCAGTACTTC.